Below are 9 T cell receptor beta chains sequenced from a single sample in a study of shared clonotypes between healthy human individuals. Repertoires were generated with immunoSEQ multiplex PCR, while TCRdb's copy carries only in-frame clones and drops some. The sample shows approximately 2,300,000 clones, roughly 90% of them seen only once. Specimen: naive CD4+ T cells from PBMCs. Subset reported: CD45RA+ positively selected. The receptor source for this set is a man between 18 and 35 years old in good health. Some clones in this sample may be carry-over from other donors' samples.

The chain links TRBV6-1 to TRBJ2-7; a weak D match, TRBD2 (6 bases). The CDR3 consists of 14 residues. Germline V gene data show CDR1 as MNHNS and CDR2 as SASEGT. The V end lost 6 bases, the J end lost 1 base, and 13 bases lay between the germline ends. CDR3 DNA: TGTGCCAGCAGCCGAAGCGGGCAGTCCTACGAGCAGTACTTC. This translates into CASSRSGQSYEQYF.

The chain combines TRBV5-1 with TRBJ2-4, with 9 bases matching TRBD1. Trimming took 2 bases from V and 8 from J; bases not matched to a gene: 8. The length of the CDR3 is 15 residues. Germline CDR1 is SGHRS and CDR2 is YFSETQ. The CDR3 here is CASSFLGQGGDIQYF. CDR3 coding DNA: TGCGCCAGCAGCTTCTTGGGACAGGGAGGGGACATTCAGTACTTC. Full variable domain (rest looked up from reference TRBV5-1 and TRBJ2-4): KAGVTQTPRYLIKTRGQQVTLSCSPISGHRSVSWYQQTPGQGLQFLFEYFSETQRNKGNFPGRFSGRQFSNSRSEMNVSTLELGDSALYLCASSFLGQGGDIQYFGAGTRLSVL.

This chain links TRBV2 with TRBJ2-5, with 8 bases matching TRBD2. The germline gives CDR1 SNHLY, CDR2 FYNNEI. V gave up 1 base and J gave up 6 bases; unmatched junction bases: 7. This CDR3 comprises 15 residues. This chain's CDR3 is CASSEVLPSGQTQYF. The CDR3 bases are TGTGCCAGCAGTGAAGTTCTTCCTAGCGGGCAGACCCAGTACTTC. Variable domain in full (rest from reference TRBV2 and TRBJ2-5): EPEVTQTPSHQVTQMGQEVILRCVPISNHLYFYWYRQILGQKVEFLVSFYNNEISEKSEIFDDQFSVERPDGSNFTLKIRSTKLEDSAMYFCASSEVLPSGQTQYFGPGTRLLVL.

This rearrangement joins TRBV9 to TRBJ1-5; D gene uncertain. Trimming pared 0 bases from V and 12 bases from J, leaving 22 bases between. This CDR3 comprises 16 residues. Germline assignment: CDR1 SGDLS and CDR2 YYNGEE. CDR3 nucleotides: TGTGCCAGCAGCGTAGGAGATCGGGCAGCAATCAGTGTCCAGCATTTT. Translated, it gives CASSVGDRAAISVQHF.

The rearrangement uses TRBV10-3 and TRBJ1-1; TRBD1 matches 8 bases. CDR1 ENHRY and CDR2 SYGVKD come from the germline V gene. CDR3 size: 14 residues. Trimming removed 6 bases from V and 3 bases from J; junction bases left unmatched: 6. CDR3 sequence reads: CAIRPTGVHTEAFF. As DNA, the CDR3 is TGTGCCATCAGGCCGACAGGGGTTCACACTGAAGCTTTCTTT.

The rearrangement joins TRBV9 to TRBJ2-1; no clear D. V was pared by 4 bases and J by 5 bases, with 10 bases between. Germline V gives CDR1 SGDLS, CDR2 YYNGEE. The CDR3 runs to 13 residues. The CDR3 bases are TGTGCCAGCAGCCCTGCCCAGAACAATGAGCAGTTCTTC. Translation: CASSPAQNNEQFF.

This CDR3 reads CAWSPRQGAYTF. The CDR3 DNA reads as TGTGCCTGGAGTCCCCGACAGGGGGCTTACACCTTC. The chain joins TRBV30 to TRBJ1-2; 10 bases line up with TRBD1. The V gene end was trimmed by 2 bases and the J gene end by 11 bases; junction bases not matched to a gene: 5. The CDR3 length is 12 residues. Germline V gene data show CDR1 as GTSNPN and CDR2 as SVGIG (reference sequence).

The chain links TRBV5-1 to TRBJ2-1; 7 bases fit TRBD2. The CDR3 extends over 15 amino acids. Germline V CDR1 and CDR2: SGHRS, YFSETQ. V was pared by 3 bases and J by 3 bases, with 6 bases of the junction left unmatched. The CDR3 coding sequence is TGCGCCAGCAGCTCTGGGACTAACAGCTACAATGAGCAGTTCTTC. Translated, it gives CASSSGTNSYNEQFF.

The rearrangement joins TRBV19 to TRBJ1-1; maybe TRBD1 (6 bases). CDR1 and CDR2 (germline): LNHDA, SQIVND (reference sequence). V was shortened by 5 bases and J by 1 base, with 17 bases between the two germline ends. This CDR3 contains 16 residues. The CDR3 loop reads CASSPLLRQANTEAFF. The CDR3 DNA reads TGTGCCAGTAGTCCCCTTCTTAGACAGGCGAACACTGAAGCTTTCTTT.